This TCR beta chain derives from a study of blood T cell repertoires in COVID-19. This CDR3 is built from 18 residues. Trimming took off 2 bases at V and 0 bases at J, with 18 bases between the two ends. Germline V gene lookup returns CDR1 SGHRS and CDR2 YFSETQ. Profiled with immunoSEQ multiplex PCR; TCRdb holds only in-frame clones, not every one. The table lists nearly 350,000 clones, 91% of them singletons. The receptor was isolated from a woman younger than 30 who had recovered from COVID-19. The chain joins TRBV5-1 to TRBJ1-3; the D gene is possibly TRBD1 (6 bases). The sequencing input was peripheral blood. The CDR3 DNA is TGCGCCAGCAGCTTTTCCGGGACACCAGGATACTCTGGAAACACCATATATTTT. It encodes CASSFSGTPGYSGNTIYF.